This TCR beta chain was sequenced in a study of beta chain features in type 1 diabetes. Study-level background: When patients were set against healthy donors, age, gender and cell yields were similar.

Without exception, sorted populations had purity beyond 95%. Trimming removed 4 bases at V and 0 bases at J, with 10 bases between. The germline V gene encodes CDR1 MGHDK and CDR2 SYGVNS. This CDR3 contains 15 residues. As regards this clone: Its antigen is currently unknown.

Whole-study results and caveats: All four CD4+ subsets of Type 1 diabetes patients contained TCRB CDR3s that were moderately but significantly shorter.

The study reverse transcribed the entire isolated RNA, so it sequenced expressed TCRB transcripts. Using immunoSEQ multiplex PCR, the repertoire was profiled, and TCRdb retains in-frame clones only, with some absent. The table shows roughly 310,000 clones, with more than 9.5% occurring only once. The TCR comes from a young woman in good health. The sequencing sample was made of naive CD4+ T cells from blood. This rearrangement joins TRBV25-1 to TRBJ2-4; tentative D call: TRBD1 (6 bases). CDR3 sequence: CASSGGQRAKNIQYF. CDR3 sequence (DNA): TGTGCCAGCAGTGGTGGACAGCGAGCCAAAAACATTCAGTACTTC.